Presented here are 25 T cell receptor beta chains from one specimen sequenced in a study of T cell clones after liver transplantation. Sequenced by immunoSEQ multiplex PCR; TCRdb stores in-frame clones only, minus some. Among some 20,000 clones listed, approximately 80% were seen once. This specimen was CD8+ T cells from blood, taken 48 months after liver transplant. Every receptor here comes from a human patient who received a liver transplant. Some T cells may originate from the graft donor.

The chain joins TRBV6-5 to TRBJ2-7, with 7 bases matching TRBD1. With 6 bases clipped from V and 2 bases from J, the junction kept 7 bases outside the gene matches. The germline CDR1 and CDR2 sequences are MNHEY and SVGAGI. The CDR3 totals 14 residues. The CDR3 region has the DNA TGTGCCAGCAGAGACGGGACAGCAACCTACGAGCAGTACTTC. The encoded protein is CASRDGTATYEQYF.

Turning to this clone: Sequence at one end of the junction differs from germline and may be a read error. This CDR3 is also generated by other DNA sequences in the sample. The rearrangement links TRBV6-5 to TRBJ1-5, with a possible D match to TRBD1 (5 bases). The CDR3 has 15 amino acids. The V gene's germline CDR1 is MNHEY and CDR2 SVGAGI. This CDR3 is CASSYSKAGSQPQHF. The CDR3 region has the DNA TGTGCTAGCAGTTACTCGAAGGCAGGGAGCCAGCCCCAGCATTTT.

The genes are TRBV6-6 and TRBJ1-1; D unclear. Germline-derived CDR1 and CDR2 are MNHNY and SVGAGI (reference sequence). V gave up 8 bases and J gave up 6 bases, with 13 bases separating them. This CDR3 is built from 12 residues. CDR3 residues: CASGATRAEAFF. For the CDR3, the DNA is TGTGCCAGCGGCGCTACGAGGGCTGAAGCTTTCTTT.

The V and J genes are TRBV6-5 and TRBJ1-2; the match to TRBD1 covers 10 bases. The CDR3 is made up of 15 amino acids. Losses at the gene ends were 2 bases for V and 7 bases for J; bases not matched to a gene: 7. Germline values: CDR1 MNHEY, CDR2 SVGAGI. The DNA of the CDR3 is TGTGCCAGCAGTTACCCGGGGACAGGGGATGGTGGCTACACCTTC. This sequence encodes CASSYPGTGDGGYTF.

The genes are TRBV6-1 and TRBJ1-1, with 8 positions matching TRBD1. The trim removed 11 bases at V and 4 bases at J, leaving 6 bases unmatched. The CDR3 consists of 12 residues. Germline V gene sequence: CDR1 MNHNS, CDR2 SASEGT. CDR3 DNA: TGTGCCTCTGGGACAGGAAGCACTGAAGCTTTCTTT. This encodes CASGTGSTEAFF.

The rearrangement links TRBV7-9 to TRBJ1-4; no clear D gene. The CDR3 is 14 amino acids. Trimming removed 2 bases at V and 6 bases at J, with 10 bases between. The germline V gene encodes CDR1 SEHNR and CDR2 FQNEAQ (reference sequence). CDR3 amino acids: CASSLIQADEKLFF. CDR3 coding DNA: TGTGCCAGCAGCTTAATTCAGGCGGATGAAAAACTGTTTTTT.

This sequence joins TRBV4-3 and TRBJ2-2; D unclear. The CDR3 contains 14 residues. In germline, CDR1 is LGHNA, CDR2 YSLEER. V shed 1 base and J shed 1 base, with 4 bases lying between them. CDR3 sequence reads: CASSQVRNTGELFF. The CDR3 DNA sequence: TGCGCCAGCAGCCAAGTACGGAACACCGGGGAGCTGTTTTTT.

This clone was observed once. V gene TRBV19 combines with J gene TRBJ2-7; D may be TRBD1 or TRBD2 (6 bases each). This CDR3 comprises 16 residues. Germline CDR1 and CDR2: LNHDA and SQIVND (reference sequence). The V end was cut by 1 base, the J end by 7 bases, with 20 bases between. CDR3 DNA: TGTGCCAGTAGTATAGTGGGGGGCATCGACTTTGGGGAGCAGTACTTC. Translation: CASSIVGGIDFGEQYF.

The V gene is TRBV28, the J gene TRBJ2-1; perhaps D is TRBD1 or TRBD2 (5 bases each). Per germline, CDR1 MDHEN and CDR2 SYDVKM. Deletions cut 3 bases from V and 3 bases from J, with 18 bases between. This CDR3 is 17 amino acids long. The CDR3 bases are TGTGCCAGCAGTTTTGGTACACGGGGCCCCCTCTACAATGAGCAGTTCTTC. Protein: CASSFGTRGPLYNEQFF.

The V and J genes are TRBV18 and TRBJ2-7; 8 positions match TRBD1. V was clipped by 4 bases and J by 1 base; unmatched bases: 9. The germline V gene encodes CDR1 KGHSH and CDR2 LQKENI. The CDR3 extends over 16 amino acids. The CDR3 sequence: CASSRFAGGESYEQYF. The CDR3 DNA is TGTGCCAGCTCACGGTTCGCAGGGGGCGAATCCTACGAGCAGTACTTC.

The rearrangement uses TRBV6-6 and TRBJ1-5, with unresolved D. The CDR3 spans 14 residues. Germline V CDR1 and CDR2: MNHNY, SVGAGI (reference sequence). V dropped 4 bases and J dropped 8 bases, with 15 bases sitting between them. The CDR3 DNA reads as TGTGCCAGCAGTTCCCTCAAGGGCGGGGAGCCCCAGCATTTT. It is translated as CASSSLKGGEPQHF.

J is TRBJ2-3 and V is TRBV19; TRBD2 aligns across 8 bases. The junction had 5 bases not matched to a gene; V was cut back by 6 bases and J by 0 bases. This CDR3 has 15 residues. CDR1 LNHDA and CDR2 SQIVND come from the germline V gene (reference sequence). CDR3 amino acids: CASRWASGSTDTQYF. CDR3 coding DNA: TGTGCCAGTAGGTGGGCTAGCGGGAGCACAGATACGCAGTATTTT. Combining the CDR3 with reference TRBV19 and TRBJ2-3 gives the whole variable domain DGGITQSPKYLFRKEGQNVTLSCEQNLNHDAMYWYRQDPGQGLRLIYYSQIVNDFQKGDIAEGYSVSREKKESFPLTVTSAQKNPTAFYLCASRWASGSTDTQYFGPGTRLTVL.

The chain uses TRBV5-1 and TRBJ2-3; D not resolved. CDR1 SGHRS and CDR2 YFSETQ come from the germline V gene. Trimming shortened V by 1 base and J by 9 bases, and 12 bases separated the two germline ends. The CDR3 length is 13 residues. CDR3 nucleotide sequence: TGCGCCAGCAGCTTGTCGCTCGCCCGGACGCAGTATTTT. Protein sequence: CASSLSLARTQYF.

The V gene is TRBV16, the J gene TRBJ1-2; D is unclear. V was clipped by 0 bases and J by 6 bases, with 14 bases between them. CDR1 and CDR2 from the germline V gene are KGHSY and FQNENV. The CDR3 covers 15 residues. CDR3 residues: CASSQSGVGRDGYTF. CDR3 nucleotides: TGTGCCAGCAGCCAATCCGGCGTGGGCCGCGATGGCTACACCTTC.

V and J are TRBV6-1 and TRBJ1-5; D unresolved. Trimming removed 4 bases from V and 7 bases from J, with 20 bases in between. This CDR3 comprises 16 residues. Germline V lookup: CDR1 MNHNS, CDR2 SASEGT. This CDR3 reads CASSAWHVGLDQPQHF. As DNA, the CDR3 is TGTGCCAGCAGTGCCTGGCATGTCGGGTTGGACCAGCCCCAGCATTTT.

The table lists this clone with a count of one. The chain employs TRBV6-5 and TRBJ1-2, with D possibly matching TRBD1 (5 bases). Trimming took 0 bases from V and 8 from J, leaving 10 bases between them. Germline V gene data show CDR1 as MNHEY and CDR2 as SVGAGI. The CDR3 spans 13 residues. Here the CDR3 reads CASSYSSGDGYTF. CDR3 coding DNA: TGTGCCAGCAGTTACTCGAGTGGGGACGGCTACACCTTC.

The V and J genes are TRBV4-3 and TRBJ2-7; D is possibly TRBD2 (5 bases). Looked up from germline, CDR1 is LGHNA and CDR2 is YSLEER. The ends were cut back, 0 bases at V and 2 bases at J, with 11 bases in the middle. This CDR3 spans 15 amino acids. As DNA, the CDR3 is TGCGCCAGCAGCCAAGAAATTTCCGGGACCTACGAGCAGTACTTC. Translated: CASSQEISGTYEQYF.

The chain links TRBV11-2 to TRBJ1-3; no definite D call. This CDR3 is 15 amino acids long. CDR1 and CDR2 from the germline V gene are SGHAT and FQNNGV. V was shortened by 5 bases and J by 0 bases, with 11 bases between the two germline ends. DNA of the CDR3: TGTGCCAGCAGCGTCAACTACCTCTCTGGAAACACCATATATTTT. Translating gives CASSVNYLSGNTIYF.

V gene TRBV10-3 combines with J gene TRBJ2-3; TRBD2 agrees at 10 bases. Germline V gene data show CDR1 as ENHRY and CDR2 as SYGVKD. The junction had 15 bases not matched to a gene; V was cut back by 3 bases and J by 6 bases. CDR3 size: 18 residues. The CDR3 DNA sequence: TGTGCCATCAGTGAAGCACGCGGGCCTAGCGGGGGACAGGATACGCAGTATTTT. Translation gives CAISEARGPSGGQDTQYF.

The chain joins TRBV5-1 to TRBJ1-1; 12 nucleotides match TRBD1. The germline CDR1 and CDR2 sequences are SGHRS and YFSETQ. With 4 bases clipped from V and 10 bases from J, the junction kept 14 bases outside the gene matches. CDR3 length: 16 amino acids. CDR3 protein: CASSPPGGTGGFGAFF. In nucleotides, the CDR3 is TGCGCCAGCAGCCCCCCAGGCGGGACAGGGGGCTTCGGAGCTTTCTTT.

This chain uses TRBV10-2 with TRBJ1-5; a weak D match, TRBD1 (6 bases). Trimming cost V 2 bases and J 4 bases, with 12 bases left between them. CDR3 length equals 15 residues. CDR1 is WSHSY and CDR2 is SAAADI in the germline V gene. The CDR3 DNA reads TGCGCCAGCAGTGAGACGGGGGCTGGAAATCAGCCCCAGCATTTT. It specifies CASSETGAGNQPQHF.

This clone was counted once. The CDR3 spells CASSEDSSNQPQHF. In DNA, the CDR3 is TGTGCCAGCAGCGAGGACAGTAGCAATCAGCCCCAGCATTTT. The chain has TRBV9 and TRBJ1-5; D is possibly TRBD1 (6 bases). Germline CDR1 reads SGDLS; CDR2 reads YYNGEE. The CDR3 spans 14 residues. Trimming removed 3 bases at V and 0 bases at J, with 7 bases between.

The chain links TRBV6-6 to TRBJ2-1; the D is unclear. The V end was cut by 3 bases, the J end by 6 bases, with 12 bases between. Germline CDR1 and CDR2: MNHNY and SVGAGI (reference sequence). This CDR3 comprises 14 residues. Here the CDR3 reads CASSYLRTGNEQFF. The DNA of the CDR3 is TGTGCCAGCAGTTATCTGCGGACGGGCAATGAGCAGTTCTTC.

This chain joins TRBV5-1 and TRBJ2-5; D is perhaps TRBD1 (6 bases). The V gene's germline CDR1 is SGHRS and CDR2 YFSETQ. This CDR3 is 15 amino acids long. V lost 0 bases to trimming and J lost 4 bases, with 13 bases between them. CDR3 coding DNA: TGCGCCAGCAGCTTGGTGTCGACAGGTATAGAGACCCAGTACTTC. Protein sequence: CASSLVSTGIETQYF.

The rearrangement uses TRBV7-9 and TRBJ2-7, with 9 bases lining up with TRBD1. V lost 8 bases and J lost 3; bases outside the gene matches: 5. This CDR3 has 13 amino acids. Germline CDR1 is SEHNR and CDR2 is FQNEAQ (reference sequence). The CDR3, as DNA: TGTGCCAGCGGAGACAGGGGGAACTACGAGCAGTACTTC. It specifies CASGDRGNYEQYF.